This T cell receptor beta chain derives from a study of vaccination and CD4 T cells after COVID-19. Sequencing of cultured CD4+ T cell DNA used the Oncomine TCR Beta short-read assay. TCRdb re-called the PCR reads with MiXCR, one entry per CDR3 protein. Of 13,000 or so distinct CDR3 sequences in the sample, around 45% were seen once. This clonotype came up a few times. Antigen specificity is unknown. Germline assignment: CDR1 KGHDR and CDR2 SFDVKD. Trimming pared 4 bases from V and 5 bases from J, leaving 16 bases between. The CDR3 extends over 15 amino acids. The treatment was: roughly ten-day PBMC culture with coronavirus spike peptide pools or control peptides (ViraFEST assay).

The specimen was CD4+ T cells from blood, cultured in vitro. This clonotype was obtained from a human donor who had recovered from COVID-19. The V and J genes are TRBV24-1 and TRBJ2-5; D gene ambiguous. CDR3 nucleotide sequence: TGTGCCACCAGTGACCCGCGGTCCCTGGGGGAGACCCAGTACTTC. This translates into CATSDPRSLGETQYF.